These 29 T cell receptor beta chains share one sample of origin, sequenced in a study of T cell responses to AZD1222 COVID-19 vaccine. Sequenced by immunoSEQ multiplex PCR; TCRdb stores in-frame clones only, minus some. This table has some 100,000 clones, around nine tenths appearing once. Sequenced material: peripheral blood, taken on day 0 of AZD1222 vaccination. The receptors come from an adult in good health.

Turning to this clone: This CDR3 is also generated by other DNA sequences in the sample. This rearrangement joins TRBV29-1 to TRBJ2-5; 7 nucleotides line up with TRBD1. The germline CDR1 and CDR2 sequences are SQVTM and ANQGSEA. The CDR3 length is 12 residues. J was trimmed by 4 bases and V by 4 bases; bases with no gene match: 3. The CDR3 here is CSVAGGPETQYF. The DNA of the CDR3 is TGCAGCGTTGCAGGGGGACCAGAGACCCAGTACTTC.

The rearrangement uses TRBV4-2 and TRBJ2-3; D unclear. Trimming pared 2 bases from V and 4 bases from J, leaving 16 bases between. The CDR3 has 16 amino acids. Germline V lookup: CDR1 LGHNA, CDR2 YNFKEQ. This chain's CDR3 is CASSQWGGVEADTQYF. The CDR3 DNA reads TGTGCCAGCAGCCAATGGGGTGGAGTTGAGGCAGATACGCAGTATTTT.

The V call is TRBV9, the J call TRBJ1-2, with a tentative D call TRBD1 (6 bases). The length of the CDR3 is 15 residues. The germline CDR1 and CDR2 sequences are SGDLS and YYNGEE. V dropped 0 bases and J dropped 6 bases, with 15 bases sitting between them. The CDR3 here is CASSVGVVPGDGYTF. The CDR3 DNA sequence: TGTGCCAGCAGCGTAGGGGTCGTGCCAGGGGATGGCTACACCTTC.

J is TRBJ2-3 and V is TRBV3-1 (or the pseudogene TRBV3-2), with D hard to call. Germline CDR1 LGHDT, CDR2 YNNKEL (reference sequence). Deletions cut 1 base from V and 1 base from J, with 9 bases between. This CDR3 spans 15 amino acids. The CDR3 DNA is TGTGCCAGCAGCCAAGGTGCCGGAGGCACAGATACGCAGTATTTT. Translation gives CASSQGAGGTDTQYF.

V and J are TRBV7-9 and TRBJ1-4, with D possibly being TRBD1 (5 bases). The V end was cut by 5 bases, the J end by 5 bases, with 18 bases between. Germline lookup yields CDR1 SEHNR and CDR2 FQNEAQ (reference sequence). CDR3 length equals 16 residues. The CDR3 DNA reads as TGTGCCAGCAGCGGGAATCTGGGCAGGGTGAATGAAAAACTGTTTTTT. Residues: CASSGNLGRVNEKLFF.

The gene calls are TRBV2 and TRBJ2-7; no definite D call. The CDR3 has 15 amino acids. The germline gives CDR1 SNHLY, CDR2 FYNNEI. With 4 bases removed from V and 0 bases from J, the gap between germline ends came to 13 bases. Written as DNA, the CDR3 is TGTGCCAGCAGTGGTGCCACCCGGAGCTCCTACGAGCAGTACTTC. As protein: CASSGATRSSYEQYF.

The chain joins TRBV6-2 or TRBV6-3 to TRBJ2-1; 8 bases match TRBD1. CDR3 length: 14 residues. The germline CDR1 and CDR2 sequences are MNHEY and SVGEGT. V trimming: 5 bases; J trimming: 4 bases; junction bases outside the gene matches: 4. CDR3 DNA: TGTGCCAGCAGTGGCGGGACAGGATACAATGAGCAGTTCTTC. This sequence encodes CASSGGTGYNEQFF.

The chain links TRBV11-2 to TRBJ2-1; a possible D gene is TRBD2 (5 bases). V shed 0 bases and J shed 6 bases, with 12 bases lying between them. CDR3 length equals 15 residues. Germline loops: CDR1 SGHAT, CDR2 FQNNGV. This CDR3 is CASSLDLGSGNEQFF. Here the CDR3 DNA reads TGTGCCAGCAGCTTAGATCTGGGGAGCGGCAATGAGCAGTTCTTC.

This chain uses TRBV7-9 with TRBJ2-3, with D possibly matching TRBD2 (6 bases). V was clipped by 0 bases and J by 3 bases, with 13 bases between them. Germline CDR1 reads SEHNR; CDR2 reads FQNEAQ (reference sequence). This CDR3 is 16 amino acids long. The CDR3 loop is CASSLATGVRTDTQYF. DNA of the CDR3: TGTGCCAGCAGCTTAGCCACGGGAGTACGAACAGATACGCAGTATTTT.

This clone was detected once. The chain recombines TRBV18 with TRBJ2-3; the match to TRBD2 covers 9 bases. The CDR3 runs to 15 residues. J was trimmed by 5 bases and V by 10 bases; bases with no gene match: 13. The germline V gene has CDR1 KGHSH and CDR2 LQKENI. CDR3 amino acids: CATSTGTSLQDTQYF. DNA for the CDR3: TGTGCCACCAGTACCGGGACTAGCTTACAAGATACGCAGTATTTT.

The V gene is TRBV11-1, the J gene TRBJ2-2; D may correspond to TRBD1 or TRBD2 (5 bases each). The V end lost 5 bases, the J end lost 6 bases, and 16 bases lay between the germline ends. The CDR3 extends over 15 amino acids. Germline V CDR1 and CDR2: SGHAT, FQDESV (reference sequence). CDR3 loop: CASSPSLGVSGELFF. CDR3 in DNA: TGTGCCAGCAGCCCCTCCTTGGGGGTATCCGGGGAGCTGTTTTTT.

CDR3 in DNA: TGTGCCAGCAGGGGACAGGGGTGGAATTCACCCCTCCACTTT. The encoded protein is CASRGQGWNSPLHF. The chain links TRBV2 to TRBJ1-6; TRBD1 aligns across 10 bases. The germline CDR1 and CDR2 sequences are SNHLY and FYNNEI. With 6 bases clipped from V and 7 bases from J, the junction kept 3 bases outside the gene matches. The CDR3 loop spans 14 amino acids.

CDR3: CASSTSRGPNQPQHF. In DNA form, the CDR3 reads TGTGCCAGCAGTACCTCAAGGGGGCCCAATCAGCCCCAGCATTTT. The chain uses TRBV6-5 and TRBJ1-5; the match to TRBD1 covers 7 bases. Germline V gene sequence: CDR1 MNHEY, CDR2 SVGAGI. V trimming: 5 bases; J trimming: 3 bases; junction bases outside the gene matches: 7. The CDR3 has 15 residues.

The gene calls are TRBV11-2 and TRBJ2-1, with 11 bases that match TRBD2. From germline, CDR1 is SGHAT and CDR2 FQNNGV. Trimming removed 4 bases from V and 2 bases from J; junction bases left unmatched: 7. The CDR3 is 17 residues long. CDR3 DNA: TGTGCCAGCAGCTCCTTAGCGGGAGGGCCGGCCTACAATGAGCAGTTCTTC. As protein: CASSSLAGGPAYNEQFF.

This rearrangement joins TRBV7-9 to TRBJ2-5; D perhaps matches TRBD1 (6 bases). The CDR3 is 14 amino acids. Trimming removed 6 bases from V and 2 bases from J, with 13 bases in between. The germline gives CDR1 SEHNR, CDR2 FQNEAQ (reference sequence). CDR3 nucleotide sequence: TGTGCCAGCAGTCCCACAGGGAGACAAGAGACCCAGTACTTC. It encodes CASSPTGRQETQYF. Full variable domain (rest looked up from reference TRBV7-9 and TRBJ2-5): DTGVSQNPRHKITKRGQNVTFRCDPISEHNRLYWYRQTLGQGPEFLTYFQNEAQLEKSRLLSDRFSAERPKGSFSTLEIQRTEQGDSAMYLCASSPTGRQETQYFGPGTRLLVL.

The chain has TRBV19 and TRBJ1-1; weak D call: TRBD1 (6 bases). This CDR3 comprises 14 residues. The germline gives CDR1 LNHDA, CDR2 SQIVND (reference sequence). Trimming removed 7 bases at V and 0 bases at J, with 12 bases between. The CDR3 nucleotides are TGTGCCAGTAAATCAGGGGTGATGAACACTGAAGCTTTCTTT. It translates to CASKSGVMNTEAFF.

V gene TRBV6-2 or TRBV6-3 combines with J gene TRBJ1-3; no definite D call. Per germline, CDR1 MNHEY and CDR2 SVGEGT. The CDR3 runs to 16 residues. Between the trimmed V and J ends, which lost 4 bases and 9 bases, there was a span of 22 bases. The CDR3 DNA follows: TGTGCCAGCAGTTTGGGAGCGGCCGGGTTGGCGATCACCATATATTTT. Translating it yields CASSLGAAGLAITIYF.

This clone has a handful of counts. This chain links TRBV5-1 with TRBJ2-7, with 11 bases aligning to TRBD1. The J segment lost 7 bases and the V segment lost 3 bases, leaving 9 bases of the junction unmatched. This CDR3 spans 15 amino acids. Germline V lookup: CDR1 SGHRS, CDR2 YFSETQ. CDR3 sequence (DNA): TGCGCCAGCAGCTCCGGACAGGGGGCGCTGGGGGAGCAGTACTTC. This gives the protein CASSSGQGALGEQYF.

The rearrangement links TRBV29-1 to TRBJ1-4; the D is unclear. Germline V gene lookup returns CDR1 SQVTM and CDR2 ANQGSEA. Trimming left V 4 bases short and J 7 bases short, with 16 bases between. There are 14 residues in the CDR3. The CDR3 protein is CSVAGPTVPEKLFF. The CDR3 DNA reads TGCAGCGTTGCGGGCCCGACGGTGCCTGAAAAACTGTTTTTT.

The rearrangement joins TRBV4-3 to TRBJ2-2; D possibly corresponds to TRBD2 (6 bases). The ends were cut back, 0 bases at V and 5 bases at J, with 10 bases in the middle. CDR3 size: 15 residues. Looked up from germline, CDR1 is LGHNA and CDR2 is YSLEER. CDR3 bases: TGCGCCAGCAGCCAAGATCTTCGGGAGACCGGGGAGCTGTTTTTT. This translates into CASSQDLRETGELFF.

The chain carries TRBV9 and TRBJ2-1; D is unresolved. The V gene's germline CDR1 is SGDLS and CDR2 YYNGEE. The germline V and J ends were trimmed by 3 bases and 0 bases, with 10 bases remaining between them. CDR3 length: 15 residues. The CDR3 DNA reads as TGTGCCAGCAGCGGATGGGCGAGCTCCTACAATGAGCAGTTCTTC. It specifies CASSGWASSYNEQFF.

The CDR3 nucleotides are TGTGCCAGCAGCCACGGGCTAGCGGGCGGTGAGCAGTTCTTC. This sequence encodes CASSHGLAGGEQFF. The rearrangement joins TRBV7-9 to TRBJ2-1; 8 nucleotides match TRBD2. CDR1 is SEHNR, CDR2 FQNEAQ, per germline (reference sequence). V dropped 5 bases and J dropped 9; count of bases not matched to a gene: 9. The CDR3 is 14 residues long.

The genes are TRBV19 and TRBJ1-6, with a weak D call TRBD1 (6 bases). Looked up from germline, CDR1 is LNHDA and CDR2 is SQIVND (reference sequence). The CDR3 loop spans 17 amino acids. V was pared by 5 bases and J by 8 bases, with 22 bases between. CDR3 region: CASSFRDIALVDSPLHF. Written as DNA, the CDR3 is TGTGCCAGTAGTTTCCGGGACATTGCCCTTGTTGATTCACCCCTCCACTTT.

The chain recombines TRBV28 with TRBJ1-3; TRBD1 aligns across 9 bases. Germline trimming cut 5 bases from V and 4 bases from J; bases unmatched to any gene: 6. Germline lookup yields CDR1 MDHEN and CDR2 SYDVKM. The CDR3 runs 15 residues. The CDR3: CASSPQGAGGNTIYF. The DNA for the CDR3 is TGTGCCAGCAGTCCACAGGGGGCGGGGGGAAACACCATATATTTT. Filled out from reference TRBV28 and TRBJ1-3, the complete variable domain reads DVKVTQSSRYLVKRTGEKVFLECVQDMDHENMFWYRQDPGLGLRLIYFSYDVKMKEKGDIPEGYSVSREKKERFSLILESASTNQTSMYLCASSPQGAGGNTIYFGEGSWLTVV.

This rearrangement joins TRBV5-1 to TRBJ1-3; D is unresolved. The germline V and J ends were trimmed by 5 bases and 0 bases, with 12 bases remaining between them. The CDR3 runs to 15 residues. Germline CDR1 is SGHRS and CDR2 is YFSETQ. The CDR3, as DNA: TGCGCCAGCAGACGAGTAGGCGACTCTGGAAACACCATATATTTT. This codes for CASRRVGDSGNTIYF.

The chain is built from TRBV6-2 or TRBV6-3 and TRBJ2-1, with TRBD2 matching 7 bases. V lost 1 base to trimming and J lost 8 bases; unmatched junction nucleotides: 14. The germline V gene encodes CDR1 MNHEY and CDR2 SVGEGT. CDR3 length: 17 residues. CDR3 in amino acids: CASSYYPSSGWRYEQFF. As DNA, the CDR3 is TGTGCCAGCAGTTACTACCCGTCTAGCGGTTGGAGGTATGAGCAGTTCTTC.

The V and J genes are TRBV3-1 (or the pseudogene TRBV3-2) and TRBJ1-1; a weak D match, TRBD1 (6 bases). Germline values: CDR1 LGHDT, CDR2 YNNKEL (reference sequence). V shed 4 bases and J shed 5 bases, with 17 bases lying between them. The CDR3 is 15 amino acids. The CDR3 sequence is CASSLWRGGGTEAFF. The CDR3 bases are TGTGCCAGCAGCCTGTGGAGGGGAGGGGGGACTGAAGCTTTCTTT.

J is TRBJ2-2 and V is TRBV20-1, with D hard to call. Per germline, CDR1 DFQATT and CDR2 SNEGSKA (reference sequence). Between the trimmed V and J ends, which lost 3 bases and 6 bases, there was a span of 11 bases. This CDR3 has 13 amino acids. The CDR3 DNA follows: TGCAGTGCTAGTAGAGATCTCTCCGGGGAGCTGTTTTTT. Its protein is CSASRDLSGELFF.

CDR3 in DNA: TGTGCCAGCAGCTTTGTGAGCGGGAGGGCGATTCTAGATACGCAGTATTTT. It is translated as CASSFVSGRAILDTQYF. J is TRBJ2-3 and V is TRBV12-1; TRBD2, the table's D call, lacks a check against the DNA. TRBV12-1 is tagged as a pseudogene. The CDR3 is made up of 17 amino acids.